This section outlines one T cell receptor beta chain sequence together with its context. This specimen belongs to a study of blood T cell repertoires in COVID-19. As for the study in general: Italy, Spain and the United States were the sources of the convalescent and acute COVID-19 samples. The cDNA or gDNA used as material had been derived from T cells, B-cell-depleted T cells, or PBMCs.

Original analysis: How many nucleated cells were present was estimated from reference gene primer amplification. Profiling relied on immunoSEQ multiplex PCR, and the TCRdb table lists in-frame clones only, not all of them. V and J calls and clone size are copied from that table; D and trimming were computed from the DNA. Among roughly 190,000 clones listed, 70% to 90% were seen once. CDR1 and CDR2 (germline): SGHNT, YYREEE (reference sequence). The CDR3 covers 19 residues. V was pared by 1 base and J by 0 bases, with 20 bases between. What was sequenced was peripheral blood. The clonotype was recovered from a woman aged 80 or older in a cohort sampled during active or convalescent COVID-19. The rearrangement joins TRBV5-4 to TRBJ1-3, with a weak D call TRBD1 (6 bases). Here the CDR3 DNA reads TGTGCCAGCAGCTTGCTTATGTTGTCGGGACAAAACTCTGGAAACACCATATATTTT. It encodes CASSLLMLSGQNSGNTIYF.